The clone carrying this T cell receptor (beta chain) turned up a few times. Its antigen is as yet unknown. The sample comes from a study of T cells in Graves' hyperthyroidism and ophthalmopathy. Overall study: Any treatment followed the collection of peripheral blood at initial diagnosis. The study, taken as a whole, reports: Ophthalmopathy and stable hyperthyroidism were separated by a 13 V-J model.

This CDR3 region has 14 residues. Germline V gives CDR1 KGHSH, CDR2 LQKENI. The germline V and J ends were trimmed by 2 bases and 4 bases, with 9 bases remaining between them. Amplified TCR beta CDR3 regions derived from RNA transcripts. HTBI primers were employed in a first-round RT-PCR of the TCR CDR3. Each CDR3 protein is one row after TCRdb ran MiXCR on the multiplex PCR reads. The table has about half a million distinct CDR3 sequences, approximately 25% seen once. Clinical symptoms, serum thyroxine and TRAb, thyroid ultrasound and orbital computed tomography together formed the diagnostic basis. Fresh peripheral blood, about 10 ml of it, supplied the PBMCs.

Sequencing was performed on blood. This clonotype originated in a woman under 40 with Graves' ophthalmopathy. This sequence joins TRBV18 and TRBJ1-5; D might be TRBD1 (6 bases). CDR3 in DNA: TGTGCCAGCTCACCAGGGGGGCCTAATCAGCCCCAGCATTTT. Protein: CASSPGGPNQPQHF.